This record looks at one T cell receptor beta chain sequence and its context. Its antigen has not been determined. The input lacks base qualities; no much larger clone sits a single base away. The record originates from a study of regulatory T cells (dated by TCRdb to the late 2010s). In terms of the full investigation: Between CD3G-deficient patients and healthy controls, the study compared T-cell receptor beta repertoires in sorted regulatory T cells, conventional CD4+ T cells and CD8+ T cells. What the research found in general, with its limitations: Repertoires from patients had restricted unique TRB V-J pairs and skewed V and J gene usage, with the strongest effect in regulatory T cells. Compared with control CD8+ cells, CD8+ T cells derived from patients showed a nonsignificant trend toward reduced Shannon entropy.

The multiplex PCR relied on 52 forward TRBV primers and 13 reverse TRBJ primers, and amplification bias was corrected through assay-based and computational methods. Rearranged TRB loci were amplified from genomic DNA by multiplex PCR within the immunoSEQ assay. An Illumina HiSeq platform was used to sequence the TRB amplicons. Per the original workflow: Custom algorithms error-filtered the raw sequences and aligned them to reference gene sequences, after which the immunoSEQ online tools were used for analysis. Productive and nonproductive TRB rearrangement frequencies were evaluated among both unique and total sequences. Assessment of potential self-reactivity relied on the hydrophobicity of positions 6 and 7 in the TRB CDR3, along with their amino acid composition. Prism software was used to run t tests, Mann-Whitney tests or two-way ANOVA for comparisons between groups. TCRdb obtained this table from immuneACCESS and retained in-frame rearrangements with V and J assigned. These tables miss some clones; where compared with another copy, unresolved V genes account for less than half of the shortfall, and the remainder is unexplained. From that table come the V and J calls and clone size; the DNA was used to work out D and trimming. Within this sample are more than 15,000 clones, with more than 85% of them counted one time only. The ten biggest clones cover more than 25% of the sample.

All CD3G-deficient patients had evidence of autoimmunity, which was more severe in two of the patients. Patients were tested at ages ranging from 2 to 39 years, and reduced naive and increased memory CD4+ and CD8+ T-cell proportions were found in the patients. About six individuals with CD3G deficiency made up the patient group. Patient samples and clinical data were obtained from an international physician network spanning the United States, Europe and Asia. Peripheral blood mononuclear cells were isolated by Ficoll density separation. CD3+ CD8+ CD4- T cells were isolated on a FACSAria cell sorter. V and J lose 0 bases and 8 bases, and a span of 26 bases separates them. CDR1 and CDR2 (SGHRS, YFSETQ) derive from the germline V gene. The CDR3 runs 18 amino acids, cysteine and phenylalanine included. The read is trimmed to its CDR3 DNA, 54 bases read in frame from base 1.

The sequenced sample consisted of CD8+ T cells sorted from blood. The TCR sequence derives from a person aged 18 to 30 with CD3G deficiency. This chain is built from TRBV5-1 and TRBJ1-2; no D segment can be confidently identified. The DNA reads TGCGCCAGCAGCTTGGATTCGGACCCCCGAACGGGTAGAGAAGGCTACACCTTC. Its translation is CASSLDSDPRTGREGYTF.